Listed below are T cell receptor beta chains from one sample, sequenced in a study of shared clonotypes between healthy human individuals. Only in-frame clones appear in the TCRdb table, and some are missing; sequencing was by immunoSEQ multiplex PCR. The sample comprises some 1,100,000 clones, 75% to 80% of which are singletons, and more than 0.45% rests with the top ten. The sequenced material came from memory CD4+ T cells from PBMCs. The receptors come from a man younger than 35 in good health. Some clones in this sample may be carry-over from other donors' samples. Each CDR3 is given with its conserved first and last residue. Fields, in order: J gene, V gene, clone size, D gene, CDR3 DNA, CDR3 protein. A D gene is named only where the DNA matches it firmly. Expanded clones get a size class; other rows say once, few or many, or leave the size out.

j_call: TRBJ2-7; v_call: TRBV6-5; clone_size: -; d_call: -; cdr3_nt: TGTGCCAGCAGTTACCTACCCCAAGGGGGCTACGAGCAGTACTTC; cdr3_aa: CASSYLPQGGYEQYF
j_call: TRBJ2-5; v_call: TRBV30; clone_size: -; d_call: TRBD2; cdr3_nt: TGTGCCTGGACTAGCGGGGGGGAGACCCAGTACTTC; cdr3_aa: CAWTSGGETQYF
j_call: TRBJ2-7; v_call: TRBV11-2; clone_size: -; d_call: -; cdr3_nt: TGTGCCAGCAGCTTAGAAACGGGGATTTACTACGAGCAGTACTTC; cdr3_aa: CASSLETGIYYEQYF
j_call: TRBJ1-2; v_call: TRBV6-6; clone_size: -; d_call: -; cdr3_nt: TGTGCCAGCAGGGGGGGAGGGGACAAAATTCTGCCTGGCTACACCTTC; cdr3_aa: CASRGGGDKILPGYTF
j_call: TRBJ2-1; v_call: TRBV5-1; clone_size: -; d_call: TRBD2; cdr3_nt: TGCGCCAGCAGCCGTACTAGCGGGAGCTCCTACAATGAGCAGTTCTTC; cdr3_aa: CASSRTSGSSYNEQFF
j_call: TRBJ1-2; v_call: TRBV4-1; clone_size: -; d_call: -; cdr3_nt: TGCGCCAGCAGCCAAGGGGCGGCAGGGGCGACTTATGGCTACACCTTC; cdr3_aa: CASSQGAAGATYGYTF
j_call: TRBJ2-7; v_call: TRBV7-2; clone_size: -; d_call: -; cdr3_nt: TGTGCCAGCAGCTTAGCGGTCGGGGATTACGAGCAGTACTTC; cdr3_aa: CASSLAVGDYEQYF
j_call: TRBJ2-4; v_call: TRBV28; clone_size: -; d_call: -; cdr3_nt: TGTGCCAGCGGGGGGTGGGAAATTCAGTACTTC; cdr3_aa: CASGGWEIQYF
j_call: TRBJ2-5; v_call: TRBV28; clone_size: -; d_call: TRBD2; cdr3_nt: TGTGCCAGCAGTTTAGGCCTAGGGAGACTAGCGGGAGCACAAGAGACCCAGTACTTC; cdr3_aa: CASSLGLGRLAGAQETQYF
j_call: TRBJ2-7; v_call: TRBV9; clone_size: -; d_call: TRBD2; cdr3_nt: TGTGCCAGCAGCCGCGAGCGGGGCAGCGAGCAGTACTTC; cdr3_aa: CASSRERGSEQYF
j_call: TRBJ1-2; v_call: TRBV28; clone_size: once; d_call: -; cdr3_nt: TGTGCCAGCAGCCCTTCGGCGGGAGCTGGCTACACCTTC; cdr3_aa: CASSPSAGAGYTF
j_call: TRBJ2-5; v_call: TRBV30; clone_size: once; d_call: TRBD1; cdr3_nt: TGTGCCTGGGACAGGGGGCGAGGAGAGACCCAGTACTTC; cdr3_aa: CAWDRGRGETQYF
j_call: TRBJ2-1; v_call: TRBV9; clone_size: -; d_call: -; cdr3_nt: TGTGCCAGCAGCGTAGACAGCGGTTACAATGAGCAGTTCTTC; cdr3_aa: CASSVDSGYNEQFF
j_call: TRBJ1-2; v_call: TRBV4-1; clone_size: -; d_call: TRBD1; cdr3_nt: TGCGCCAGCAGCCGGCGAAGATTATGGGACAGGGCGGGATATGGCTACACCTTC; cdr3_aa: CASSRRRLWDRAGYGYTF
j_call: TRBJ1-5; v_call: TRBV6-5; clone_size: -; d_call: TRBD1; cdr3_nt: TGTGCCAGTATACAGGGGGACGATCAGCCCCAGCATTTT; cdr3_aa: CASIQGDDQPQHF
j_call: TRBJ1-4; v_call: TRBV6-5; clone_size: few; d_call: -; cdr3_nt: TGTGCCAGCAGAGATCAGACCGCAACTAATGAAAAACTGTTTTTT; cdr3_aa: CASRDQTATNEKLFF
j_call: TRBJ2-7; v_call: TRBV6-6; clone_size: -; d_call: -; cdr3_nt: TGTGCCAGCAGTCGACTTAGCGGAGAGCAGTACTTC; cdr3_aa: CASSRLSGEQYF
j_call: TRBJ2-1; v_call: TRBV28; clone_size: -; d_call: -; cdr3_nt: TGTGCCAGCAGTTTGCCGGGCACTGAGCAGTTCTTC; cdr3_aa: CASSLPGTEQFF
j_call: TRBJ2-7; v_call: TRBV6-1; clone_size: once; d_call: TRBD1; cdr3_nt: TGTGCCAGCAGTGCAGGACAGGGACCTCGCGAGCAGTACTTC; cdr3_aa: CASSAGQGPREQYF
j_call: TRBJ2-7; v_call: TRBV5-1; clone_size: -; d_call: -; cdr3_nt: TGCGCCAGCAGCTTGTCGGGACCCTACGAGCAGTACTTC; cdr3_aa: CASSLSGPYEQYF
j_call: TRBJ1-4; v_call: TRBV30; clone_size: -; d_call: -; cdr3_nt: TGTGCCTGGAGTCCCGCGACAAGCCGTAATGAAAAACTGTTTTTT; cdr3_aa: CAWSPATSRNEKLFF
j_call: TRBJ2-7; v_call: TRBV6-5; clone_size: few; d_call: -; cdr3_nt: TGTGCCAGCAGTTACTCCGGGTCTGGGACCTACGAGCAGTACTTC; cdr3_aa: CASSYSGSGTYEQYF
j_call: TRBJ1-1; v_call: TRBV6-5; clone_size: few; d_call: -; cdr3_nt: TGTGCTACTCGGATGGGCCTTCGGAGCACTGAAGCTTTCTTT; cdr3_aa: CATRMGLRSTEAFF
j_call: TRBJ1-1; v_call: TRBV18; clone_size: -; d_call: -; cdr3_nt: TGTGCCAGCTCACTGGGGACCGCAAACACTGAAGCTTTCTTT; cdr3_aa: CASSLGTANTEAFF